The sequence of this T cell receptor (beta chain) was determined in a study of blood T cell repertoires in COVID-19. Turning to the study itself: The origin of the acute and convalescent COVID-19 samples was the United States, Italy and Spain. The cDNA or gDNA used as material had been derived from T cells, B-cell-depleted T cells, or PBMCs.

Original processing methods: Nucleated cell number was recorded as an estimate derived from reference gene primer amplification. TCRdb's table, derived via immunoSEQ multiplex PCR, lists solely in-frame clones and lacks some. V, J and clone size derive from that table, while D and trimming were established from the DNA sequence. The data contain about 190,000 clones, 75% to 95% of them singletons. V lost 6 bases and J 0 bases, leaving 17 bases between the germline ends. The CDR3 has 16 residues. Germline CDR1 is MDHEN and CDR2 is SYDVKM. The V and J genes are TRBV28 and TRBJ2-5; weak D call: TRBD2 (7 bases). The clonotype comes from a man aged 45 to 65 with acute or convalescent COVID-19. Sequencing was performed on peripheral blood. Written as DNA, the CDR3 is TGTGCCAGCAGAAACCCGGGGGGCGAAGACCAAGAGACCCAGTACTTC. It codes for CASRNPGGEDQETQYF.